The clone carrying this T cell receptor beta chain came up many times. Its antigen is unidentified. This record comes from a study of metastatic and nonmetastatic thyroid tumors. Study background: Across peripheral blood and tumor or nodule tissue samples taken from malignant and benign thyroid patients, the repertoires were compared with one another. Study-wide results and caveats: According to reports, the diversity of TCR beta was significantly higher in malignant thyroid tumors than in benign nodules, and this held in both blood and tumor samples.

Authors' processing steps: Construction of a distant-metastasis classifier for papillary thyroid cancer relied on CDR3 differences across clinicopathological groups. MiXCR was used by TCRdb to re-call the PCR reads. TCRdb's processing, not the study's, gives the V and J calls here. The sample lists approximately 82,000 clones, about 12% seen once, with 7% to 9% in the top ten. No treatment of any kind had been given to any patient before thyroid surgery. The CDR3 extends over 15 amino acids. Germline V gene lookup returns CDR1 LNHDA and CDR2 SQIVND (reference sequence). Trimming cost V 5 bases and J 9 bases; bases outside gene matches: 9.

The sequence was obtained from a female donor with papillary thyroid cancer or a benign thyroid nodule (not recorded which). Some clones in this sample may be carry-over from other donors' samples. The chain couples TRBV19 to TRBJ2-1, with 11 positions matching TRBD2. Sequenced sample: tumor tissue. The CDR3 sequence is CASSSTSGSRAEQFF. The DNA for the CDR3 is TGTGCCAGTAGTTCAACTAGCGGGAGCCGGGCTGAGCAGTTCTTC.